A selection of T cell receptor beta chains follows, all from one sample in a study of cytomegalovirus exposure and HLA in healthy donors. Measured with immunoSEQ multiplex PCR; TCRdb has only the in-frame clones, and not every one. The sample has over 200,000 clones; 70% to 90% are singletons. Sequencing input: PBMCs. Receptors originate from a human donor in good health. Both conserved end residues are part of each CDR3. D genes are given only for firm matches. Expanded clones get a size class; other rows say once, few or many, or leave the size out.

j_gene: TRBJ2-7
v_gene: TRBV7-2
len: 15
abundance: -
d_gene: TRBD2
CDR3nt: TGTGCCAGCAGCTTAACTAGCGGGATAACCTACGAGCAGTACTTC
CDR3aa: CASSLTSGITYEQYF

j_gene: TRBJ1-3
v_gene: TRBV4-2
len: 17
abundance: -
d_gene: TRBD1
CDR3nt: TGTGCCAGCAGCCAAGGGACAGGGGGTTCGTTTGGAAACACCATATATTTT
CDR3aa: CASSQGTGGSFGNTIYF

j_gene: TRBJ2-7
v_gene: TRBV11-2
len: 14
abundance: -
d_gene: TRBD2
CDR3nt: TGTGCCAGCGCATACAGCGGGGGGAGTCGGGAGCAGTACTTC
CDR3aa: CASAYSGGSREQYF

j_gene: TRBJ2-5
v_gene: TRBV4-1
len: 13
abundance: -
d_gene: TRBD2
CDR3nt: TGCGCCAGCAGCCAAGGTAGCGGGGGGACCCAGTACTTC
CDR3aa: CASSQGSGGTQYF

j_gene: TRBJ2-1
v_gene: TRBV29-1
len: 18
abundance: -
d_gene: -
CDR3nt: TGCAGCGCCCTACCTACCCTAGCGTACGGGAGCTCCTACAATGAGCAGTTCTTC
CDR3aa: CSALPTLAYGSSYNEQFF

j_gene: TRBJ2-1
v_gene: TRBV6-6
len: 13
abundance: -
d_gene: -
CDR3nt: TGTGCCAGCAGTTATCCAGGTAACGGTGAGCAGTTCTTC
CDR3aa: CASSYPGNGEQFF

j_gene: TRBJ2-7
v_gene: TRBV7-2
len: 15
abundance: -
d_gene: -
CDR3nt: TGTGCCAGCAGCTTAGTTGAGGGAGAACCCTACGAGCAGTACTTC
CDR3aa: CASSLVEGEPYEQYF

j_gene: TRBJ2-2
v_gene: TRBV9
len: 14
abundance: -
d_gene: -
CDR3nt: TGTGCCAGCAGCCCCACCCCTAGCTATGGGGAGCTGTTTTTT
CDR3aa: CASSPTPSYGELFF

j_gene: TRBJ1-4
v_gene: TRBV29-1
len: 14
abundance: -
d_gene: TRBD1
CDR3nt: TGCAGCGCAGGGGGGACAGCGTTGCCTGAAAAACTGTTTTTT
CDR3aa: CSAGGTALPEKLFF

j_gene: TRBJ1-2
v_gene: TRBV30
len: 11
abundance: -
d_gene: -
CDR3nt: TGTGCCTGGAGTCTCTCTGGGAGGTACACCTTC
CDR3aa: CAWSLSGRYTF

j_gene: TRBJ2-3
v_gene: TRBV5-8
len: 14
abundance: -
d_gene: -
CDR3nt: TGTGCCAGCAGCTCAGACATGAGCACAGATACGCAGTATTTT
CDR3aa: CASSSDMSTDTQYF

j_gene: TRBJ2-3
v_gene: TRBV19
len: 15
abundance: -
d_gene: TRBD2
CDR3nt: TGTGCCAGTAGTATTGTAGCGGGAGGGTCAGATACGCAGTATTTT
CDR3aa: CASSIVAGGSDTQYF

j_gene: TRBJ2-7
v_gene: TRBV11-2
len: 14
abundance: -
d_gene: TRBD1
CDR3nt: TGTGCCAGCAGCCATGACAGGGGTAACTACGAGCAGTACTTC
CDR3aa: CASSHDRGNYEQYF

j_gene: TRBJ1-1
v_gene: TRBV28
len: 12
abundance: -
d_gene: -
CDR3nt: TGTGCCAGTTCTTCGGTGAACACTGAAGCTTTCTTT
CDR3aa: CASSSVNTEAFF

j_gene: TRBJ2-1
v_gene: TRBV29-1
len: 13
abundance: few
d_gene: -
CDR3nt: TGCAGCGTTGAGAGCCCGGGATACAATGAGCAGTTCTTC
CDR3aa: CSVESPGYNEQFF

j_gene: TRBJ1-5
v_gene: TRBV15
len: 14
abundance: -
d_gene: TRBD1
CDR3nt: TGTGCCACCAGGGCAGGGGGCGCCAATCAGCCCCAGCATTTT
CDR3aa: CATRAGGANQPQHF

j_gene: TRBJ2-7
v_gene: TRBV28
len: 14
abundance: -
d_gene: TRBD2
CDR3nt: TGTGCCAGCAGTCCGGACTTGCGGGAGGGCGAGCAGTACTTC
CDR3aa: CASSPDLREGEQYF